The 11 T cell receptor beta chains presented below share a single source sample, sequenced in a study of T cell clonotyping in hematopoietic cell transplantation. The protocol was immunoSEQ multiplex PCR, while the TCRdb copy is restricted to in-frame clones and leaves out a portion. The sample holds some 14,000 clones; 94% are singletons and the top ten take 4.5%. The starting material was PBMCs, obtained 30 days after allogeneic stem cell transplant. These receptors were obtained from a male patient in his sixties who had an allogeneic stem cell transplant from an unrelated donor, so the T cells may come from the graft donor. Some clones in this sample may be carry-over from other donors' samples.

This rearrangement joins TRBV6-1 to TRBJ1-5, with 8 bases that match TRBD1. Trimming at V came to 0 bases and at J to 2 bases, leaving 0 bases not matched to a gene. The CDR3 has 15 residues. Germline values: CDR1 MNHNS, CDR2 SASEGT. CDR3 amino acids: CASSEATGGNQPQHF. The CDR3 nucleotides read TGTGCCAGCAGTGAAGCGACAGGGGGCAATCAGCCCCAGCATTTT.

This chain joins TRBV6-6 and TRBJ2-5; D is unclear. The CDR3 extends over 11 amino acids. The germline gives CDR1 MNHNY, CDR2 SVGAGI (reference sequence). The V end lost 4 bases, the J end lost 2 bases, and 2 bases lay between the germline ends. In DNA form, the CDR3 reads TGTGCCAGCAGTTCACAAGAGACCCAGTACTTC. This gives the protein CASSSQETQYF.

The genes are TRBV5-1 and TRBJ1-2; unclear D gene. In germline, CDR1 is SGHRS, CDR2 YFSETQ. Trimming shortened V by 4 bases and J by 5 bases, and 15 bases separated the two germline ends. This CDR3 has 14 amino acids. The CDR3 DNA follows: TGCGCCAGCAGCGAGGACGGAATTCTTTATGGCTACACCTTC. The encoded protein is CASSEDGILYGYTF.

This CDR3 is CASYTTPGTGNEQYF. The DNA for the CDR3 is TGTGCCAGCTATACGACTCCCGGGACAGGGAACGAGCAGTACTTC. The chain combines TRBV28 with TRBJ2-7; 9 bases agree with TRBD1. Germline V lookup: CDR1 MDHEN, CDR2 SYDVKM. This CDR3 is built from 15 residues. J was trimmed by 5 bases and V by 8 bases; bases with no gene match: 13.

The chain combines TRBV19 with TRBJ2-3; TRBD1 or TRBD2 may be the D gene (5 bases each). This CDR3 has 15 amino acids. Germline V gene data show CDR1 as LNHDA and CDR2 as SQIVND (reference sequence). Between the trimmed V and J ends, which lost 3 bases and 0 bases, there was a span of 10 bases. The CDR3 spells CASSILGESTDTQYF. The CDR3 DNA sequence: TGTGCCAGTAGTATTTTGGGGGAGAGCACAGATACGCAGTATTTT.

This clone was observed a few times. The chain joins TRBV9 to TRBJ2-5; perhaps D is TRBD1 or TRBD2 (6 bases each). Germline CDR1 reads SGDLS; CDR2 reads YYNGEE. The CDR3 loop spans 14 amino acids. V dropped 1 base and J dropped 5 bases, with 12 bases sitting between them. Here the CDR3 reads CASSVFGGLETQYF. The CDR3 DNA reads TGTGCCAGCAGCGTATTTGGGGGGCTCGAGACCCAGTACTTC. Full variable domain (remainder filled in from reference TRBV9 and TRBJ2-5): DSGVTQTPKHLITATGQRVTLRCSPRSGDLSVYWYQQSLDQGLQFLIQYYNGEERAKGNILERFSAQQFPDLHSELNLSSLELGDSALYFCASSVFGGLETQYFGPGTRLLVL.

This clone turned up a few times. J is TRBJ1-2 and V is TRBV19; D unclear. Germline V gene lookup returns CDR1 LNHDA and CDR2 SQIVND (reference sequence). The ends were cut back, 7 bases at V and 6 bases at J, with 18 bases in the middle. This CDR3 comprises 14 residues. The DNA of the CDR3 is TGTGCCAGTACCTCCCCGTCCGGGGAGGATGGCTACACCTTC. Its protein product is CASTSPSGEDGYTF. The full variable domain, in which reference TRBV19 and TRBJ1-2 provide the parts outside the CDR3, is DGGITQSPKYLFRKEGQNVTLSCEQNLNHDAMYWYRQDPGQGLRLIYYSQIVNDFQKGDIAEGYSVSREKKESFPLTVTSAQKNPTAFYLCASTSPSGEDGYTFGSGTRLTVV.

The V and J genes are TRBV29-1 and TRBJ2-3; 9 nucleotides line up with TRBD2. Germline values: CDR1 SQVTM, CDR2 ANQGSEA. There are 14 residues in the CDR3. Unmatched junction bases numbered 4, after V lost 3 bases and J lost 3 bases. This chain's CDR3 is CSVEASGVTDTQYF. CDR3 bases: TGCAGCGTTGAGGCTAGCGGGGTTACAGATACGCAGTATTTT.

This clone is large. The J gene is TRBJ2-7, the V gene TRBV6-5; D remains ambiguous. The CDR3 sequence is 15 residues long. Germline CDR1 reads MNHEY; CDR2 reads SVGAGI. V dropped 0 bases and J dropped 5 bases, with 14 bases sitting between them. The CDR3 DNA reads TGTGCCAGCAGTTACTCGGGCAGTAGGTTCGACGAGCAGTACTTC. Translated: CASSYSGSRFDEQYF.

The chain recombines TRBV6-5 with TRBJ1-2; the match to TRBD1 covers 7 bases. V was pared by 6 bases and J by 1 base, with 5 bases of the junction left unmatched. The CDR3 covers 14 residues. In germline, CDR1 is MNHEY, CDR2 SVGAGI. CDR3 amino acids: CASSPGQINYGYTF. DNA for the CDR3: TGTGCCAGCAGCCCGGGACAGATTAACTATGGCTACACCTTC.

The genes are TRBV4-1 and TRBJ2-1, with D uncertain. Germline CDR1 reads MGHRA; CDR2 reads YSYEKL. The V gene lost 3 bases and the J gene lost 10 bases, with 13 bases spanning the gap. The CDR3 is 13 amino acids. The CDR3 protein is CASSHGELTEQFF. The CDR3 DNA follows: TGCGCCAGCAGCCACGGCGAACTGACAGAGCAGTTCTTC.